A single sample is the source of the 24 T cell receptor beta chains below, sequenced in a study of beta chain features in type 1 diabetes. Study conclusions and caveats: Moderately but significantly shorter TCRB CDR3s were found in Type 1 diabetes patients in all four CD4+ subsets.

No antigen has been identified for these receptors. Every isolated RNA sample was fully reverse transcribed, so sequencing captured expressed TCRB transcripts. Sequenced by immunoSEQ multiplex PCR; TCRdb stores in-frame clones only, minus some. The sample carries hundreds of thousands of clones, roughly 13% recorded once. The sample consisted of naive CD4+ T cells from blood. These receptors were collected from a man between 18 and 29 years old with type 1 diabetes.

This clone has only a few counts. V gene TRBV5-1 combines with J gene TRBJ2-5, with 8 bases identical to TRBD2. V lost 4 bases to trimming and J lost 5 bases; unmatched junction nucleotides: 4. The CDR3 is 13 residues long. Germline V gene sequence: CDR1 SGHRS, CDR2 YFSETQ. CDR3 residues: CASSRGLAETQYF. For the CDR3, the DNA is TGCGCCAGCAGCCGAGGACTAGCCGAGACCCAGTACTTC.

This clone was seen only a few times. The gene calls are TRBV28 and TRBJ1-2; D might be TRBD1 (5 bases). The CDR3 covers 13 residues. Deletions cut 5 bases from V and 4 bases from J, with 11 bases between. Germline lookup yields CDR1 MDHEN and CDR2 SYDVKM. DNA of the CDR3: TGTGCCAGCAGTAGTTCAGGGACCTATGGCTACACCTTC. Protein: CASSSSGTYGYTF.

With respect to this clone: A much more abundant neighbour one base away suggests this may be a read error. The V call is TRBV11-3, the J call TRBJ2-6; D is uncertain. Germline lookup yields CDR1 SGHNT and CDR2 YENEEA. V lost 4 bases to trimming and J lost 4 bases, with 2 bases between them. This CDR3 is 12 amino acids long. The CDR3 loop is CASSSGANVLTF. The CDR3 bases are TGTGCCAGCAGCTCCGGGGCCAACGTCCTGACTTTC.

This clone was observed a handful of times. The CDR3 reads CASSLDRDRGRRGGYTF. The CDR3 bases are TGCGCCAGCAGCCTAGACCGGGACAGGGGGAGAAGAGGTGGCTACACCTTC. The chain employs TRBV4-1 and TRBJ1-2; 11 nucleotides agree with TRBD1. With V trimmed by 4 bases and J by 7 bases, 14 bases remained unmatched. Per germline, CDR1 MGHRA and CDR2 YSYEKL. The CDR3 length is 17 residues.

The CDR3 DNA is TGTGCCAGTAGTATCTGGCAGGGCTCCTACAATGAGCAGTTCTTC. The encoded protein is CASSIWQGSYNEQFF. The chain employs TRBV19 and TRBJ2-1; a possible D gene is TRBD1 (5 bases). The germline CDR1 and CDR2 sequences are LNHDA and SQIVND (reference sequence). Trimming shortened V by 3 bases and J by 0 bases, and 9 bases separated the two germline ends. The CDR3 is 15 amino acids.

The rearrangement uses TRBV5-4 and TRBJ2-5; tentative D call: TRBD2 (6 bases). V gave up 5 bases and J gave up 2 bases, with 10 bases separating them. Germline CDR1 SGHNT, CDR2 YYREEE (reference sequence). There are 13 residues in the CDR3. The CDR3 is CASRVGGQETQYF. As DNA, the CDR3 is TGTGCCAGCAGGGTGGGGGGACAAGAGACCCAGTACTTC.

This clone was counted only a few times. The chain recombines TRBV7-2 with TRBJ1-4; D gene ambiguous. Between the trimmed V and J ends, which lost 5 bases and 8 bases, there was a span of 9 bases. The length of the CDR3 is 12 residues. The germline V gene has CDR1 SGHTA and CDR2 FQGNSA. The CDR3 DNA sequence: TGTGCCAGCAGCCATCTATCGGAAAAACTGTTTTTT. Protein: CASSHLSEKLFF.

V and J are TRBV7-9 and TRBJ1-2; 9 nucleotides agree with TRBD1. The CDR3 runs 16 residues. Germline values: CDR1 SEHNR, CDR2 FQNEAQ (reference sequence). V shed 5 bases and J 7 bases; nucleotides not matched to a gene: 14. CDR3 protein: CASSQEHRTGEGGYTF. In nucleotides, the CDR3 is TGTGCCAGCAGCCAGGAACACCGGACAGGGGAAGGTGGCTACACCTTC.

Details on this clone: Other DNA sequences of this sample code for an identical CDR3. The V and J genes are TRBV6-5 and TRBJ1-1; D is unresolved. The CDR3 has 11 amino acids. CDR1 MNHEY and CDR2 SVGAGI come from the germline V gene. The V gene lost 6 bases and the J gene lost 8 bases, with 10 bases spanning the gap. CDR3 residues: CASSQSTEAFF. For the CDR3, the DNA is TGTGCCAGCAGCCAAAGCACGGAAGCTTTCTTT.

The rearrangement joins TRBV30 to TRBJ1-1, with D perhaps TRBD1 (5 bases). Germline V CDR1 and CDR2: GTSNPN, SVGIG (reference sequence). Trimming cost V 0 bases and J 6 bases, with 17 bases left between them. CDR3 size: 15 residues. The CDR3 DNA sequence: TGTGCCTGGAGTGTACTCAGGGAAAGGGGCGCTGAAGCTTTCTTT. Translation gives CAWSVLRERGAEAFF.

This clone has a handful of counts. The CDR3 region is CASSVTGNSPLHF. CDR3 sequence (DNA): TGTGCCAGCAGCGTGACTGGTAATTCACCCCTCCACTTT. This sequence joins TRBV9 and TRBJ1-6; no clear D. CDR1 SGDLS and CDR2 YYNGEE come from the germline V gene. The CDR3 has 13 residues. Trimming shortened V by 2 bases and J by 6 bases, and 6 bases separated the two germline ends.

About this clone: The sample holds other DNA sequences that translate to the same CDR3. The chain joins TRBV6-5 to TRBJ1-1; perhaps TRBD1 as D (5 bases). This CDR3 comprises 13 residues. Germline V gene sequence: CDR1 MNHEY, CDR2 SVGAGI. Trimming pared 1 base from V and 2 bases from J, leaving 5 bases between. The CDR3 loop is CASSYWGNTEAFF. CDR3 nucleotide sequence: TGTGCCAGCAGTTACTGGGGCAACACTGAAGCTTTCTTT.

This chain joins TRBV30 and TRBJ1-1, with TRBD1 identical over 7 bases. The CDR3 spans 15 residues. CDR1 is GTSNPN, CDR2 SVGIG, per germline (reference sequence). After removal of 0 bases from V and 1 base from J, the junction contained 5 bases not matched to a gene. The CDR3 here is CAWSVMGQKNTEAFF. CDR3 DNA: TGTGCCTGGAGTGTAATGGGACAGAAGAACACTGAAGCTTTCTTT.

This chain joins TRBV4-1 and TRBJ1-5; the D is unclear. The CDR3 loop spans 14 amino acids. The germline gives CDR1 MGHRA, CDR2 YSYEKL. Trimming stripped 0 bases from V and 3 bases from J, with 6 bases between. This CDR3 is CASSQDKVNQPQHF. The CDR3, as DNA: TGCGCCAGCAGCCAAGATAAAGTCAATCAGCCCCAGCATTTT.

The CDR3 loop is CASSFKFNTEAFF. CDR3 sequence (DNA): TGCGCCAGCAGCTTCAAATTTAACACTGAAGCTTTCTTT. The rearrangement uses TRBV5-1 and TRBJ1-1, with D uncertain. Trimming shortened V by 2 bases and J by 2 bases, and 7 bases separated the two germline ends. This CDR3 region has 13 residues. From germline, CDR1 is SGHRS and CDR2 YFSETQ. The whole variable domain, filled in from reference TRBV5-1 and TRBJ1-1, reads KAGVTQTPRYLIKTRGQQVTLSCSPISGHRSVSWYQQTPGQGLQFLFEYFSETQRNKGNFPGRFSGRQFSNSRSEMNVSTLELGDSALYLCASSFKFNTEAFFGQGTRLTVV.

This clone was recorded a few times. The chain carries TRBV5-4 and TRBJ2-5, with D possibly being TRBD1 (6 bases). V lost 3 bases, J lost 1 base, and 7 bases lay in between. Germline assignment: CDR1 SGHNT and CDR2 YYREEE (reference sequence). This CDR3 is 13 amino acids long. The CDR3 is CASSSQGQETQYF. DNA for the CDR3: TGTGCCAGCAGCTCACAGGGCCAAGAGACCCAGTACTTC.

This clone was observed a handful of times. The CDR3 nucleotides are TGTGCCAGCAGTGAAGTTTTCGGCCGTGAAGCTTTCTTT. It encodes CASSEVFGREAFF. This rearrangement joins TRBV6-1 to TRBJ1-1; no clear D. This CDR3 contains 13 residues. Germline values: CDR1 MNHNS, CDR2 SASEGT. V gave up 1 base and J gave up 7 bases, with 10 bases separating them.

The J gene is TRBJ2-3, the V gene TRBV6-5; D unclear. V lost 6 bases and J 7 bases, leaving 17 bases between the germline ends. Germline assignment: CDR1 MNHEY and CDR2 SVGAGI. CDR3 length: 14 amino acids. CDR3 amino acids: CASSKTPDPNTQYF. The CDR3 bases are TGTGCCAGCAGCAAAACTCCGGACCCCAATACGCAGTATTTT.

V and J are TRBV5-1 and TRBJ2-2; D ambiguous. Trimming shortened V by 0 bases and J by 1 base, and 10 bases separated the two germline ends. The germline CDR1 and CDR2 sequences are SGHRS and YFSETQ. The CDR3 has 16 amino acids. Written as DNA, the CDR3 is TGCGCCAGCAGCTTGGCTTCATCGGGGAACACCGGGGAGCTGTTTTTT. Protein sequence: CASSLASSGNTGELFF.

This clone came up a few times. As DNA, the CDR3 is TGTGCCAGCAGCTTAGGCCAAATGTACAGCCCAGGAGCCAACGTCCTGACTTTC. Translated, it gives CASSLGQMYSPGANVLTF. This rearrangement joins TRBV7-8 to TRBJ2-6, with D unclear. Per the germline V gene, CDR1 is SGHVS and CDR2 is FQNEAQ. This CDR3 has 18 amino acids. V gave up 1 base and J gave up 7 bases, with 20 bases separating them.

This clone turned up a few times. This chain joins TRBV6-5 and TRBJ2-7, with D tentatively TRBD1 (5 bases). Germline CDR1 MNHEY, CDR2 SVGAGI. The CDR3 extends over 14 amino acids. V dropped 0 bases and J dropped 3 bases, with 9 bases sitting between them. The CDR3 loop reads CASSYSGAVYEQYF. The CDR3 nucleotides read TGTGCCAGCAGTTACTCAGGGGCAGTCTACGAGCAGTACTTC.

The chain is built from TRBV29-1 and TRBJ1-4; 10 bases agree with TRBD1. CDR3 length: 13 residues. Germline loops: CDR1 SQVTM, CDR2 ANQGSEA. V was clipped by 5 bases and J by 6 bases; unmatched bases: 3. The CDR3 DNA is TGCAGCGTTCCGGGACAGGGGTATGAAAAACTGTTTTTT. Translating gives CSVPGQGYEKLFF.

The genes are TRBV5-4 and TRBJ1-6; D is unclear. The CDR3 contains 13 residues. Between the trimmed V and J ends, which lost 4 bases and 7 bases, there was a span of 9 bases. The germline V gene encodes CDR1 SGHNT and CDR2 YYREEE (reference sequence). CDR3 nucleotide sequence: TGTGCCAGCAGCCGGGAAGACAATTCACCCCTCCACTTT. Translation: CASSREDNSPLHF.

This clone showed up just a few times. CDR3 bases: TGCAGCGTTGAGGATCGGGCAAAACTGTTTTTT. This sequence encodes CSVEDRAKLFF. The chain joins TRBV29-1 to TRBJ1-4; the D is unclear. In germline, CDR1 is SQVTM, CDR2 ANQGSEA. This CDR3 has 11 residues. V was shortened by 3 bases and J by 10 bases, with 9 bases between the two germline ends.